This T cell receptor (beta chain) was sequenced in a study of shared clonotypes between healthy human individuals. This CDR3 is 16 amino acids long. Trimming cost V 4 bases and J 0 bases, with 16 bases left between them. Germline V gene sequence: CDR1 SGHDT, CDR2 YYEEEE. About this clone: What it binds is unknown.

Replicate PCRs from sorted subsets contained approximately 190 ng DNA, which is approximately 30,000 T cell genomes. Method: immunoSEQ multiplex PCR; TCRdb's copy keeps in-frame clones and lacks some. The sample has about 1.1 million clones, 75% to 80% seen once; the top ten hold roughly 0.65%. Study results and caveats: Shared clonotypes across all four donors exceeded non-shared ones in generation probability. Across a handful of donors, naive CD4 shared roughly 5.2%, naive CD8 under 4%, memory CD4 more than 2%, memory CD8 over 0.3%.

This sequence joins TRBV5-6 and TRBJ1-1; D may be TRBD1 (5 bases). Sequenced input: memory CD4+ T cells from PBMCs. Documented subset: CD45RA-negative fraction. The TCR comes from a man between 18 and 35 years old in good health. Some clones in this sample may be carry-over from other donors' samples. The CDR3 region has the DNA TGTGCCAGCAGCCCGCGGGGCGGACACATGAACACTGAAGCTTTCTTT. It translates to CASSPRGGHMNTEAFF.